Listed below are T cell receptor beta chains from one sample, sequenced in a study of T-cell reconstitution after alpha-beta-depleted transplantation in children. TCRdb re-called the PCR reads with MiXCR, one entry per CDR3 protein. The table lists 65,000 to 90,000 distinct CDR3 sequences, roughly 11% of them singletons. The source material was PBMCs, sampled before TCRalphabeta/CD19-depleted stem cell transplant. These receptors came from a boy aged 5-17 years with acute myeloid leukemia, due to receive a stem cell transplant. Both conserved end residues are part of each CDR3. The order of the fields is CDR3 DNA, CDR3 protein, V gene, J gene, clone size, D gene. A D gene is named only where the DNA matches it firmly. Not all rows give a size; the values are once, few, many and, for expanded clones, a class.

DNA: TGCGCCAGCAGCCCGGGACCGGGTAATCCCTACGAGCAGTACTTC
CDR3: CASSPGPGNPYEQYF
V: TRBV4-3
J: TRBJ2-7
size: many
D: .

DNA: TGTGCCAGCAGCTTAGGGGCCCGGGGCGCCGAGATTTATCAGCCCCAGCATTTT
CDR3: CASSLGARGAEIYQPQHF
V: TRBV7-6
J: TRBJ1-5
size: many
D: .

DNA: TGTGCCAGCAGCGTAGATGCAAGCCCCGGGGAGCTGTTTTTT
CDR3: CASSVDASPGELFF
V: TRBV9
J: TRBJ2-2
size: many
D: .

DNA: TGCAGCGTTGGACAACCGGGACAGGATACCGGGGAGCTGTTTTTT
CDR3: CSVGQPGQDTGELFF
V: TRBV29-1
J: TRBJ2-2
size: many
D: TRBD1

DNA: TGTGCCAGCAGCACAGGGGGGCCGAGCACTGAAGCTTTCTTT
CDR3: CASSTGGPSTEAFF
V: TRBV6-1
J: TRBJ1-1
size: few
D: TRBD1

DNA: TGTGCCAGCAGTTTCTCCGCGCTCAGCACAGATACGCAGTATTTT
CDR3: CASSFSALSTDTQYF
V: TRBV6-5
J: TRBJ2-3
size: many
D: .

DNA: TGTGCCAGTAGTAGAACAGCGGGGTACACAGATACGCAGTATTTT
CDR3: CASSRTAGYTDTQYF
V: TRBV19
J: TRBJ2-3
size: .
D: TRBD2

DNA: TGTGCCAGCAGCACGTGGCCCCAAGAGACCCAGTACTTC
CDR3: CASSTWPQETQYF
V: TRBV7-3
J: TRBJ2-5
size: .
D: .

DNA: TGCAGTGCTGAGGGGCAGGTCGAATCTGGAAACACCATATATTTT
CDR3: CSAEGQVESGNTIYF
V: TRBV20-1
J: TRBJ1-3
size: many
D: .

DNA: TGCGCCAGCAGCTTGTATCCAGACCTTAACTATGGCTACACCTTC
CDR3: CASSLYPDLNYGYTF
V: TRBV5-1
J: TRBJ1-2
size: many
D: .

DNA: TGCAGTGCTAGTAGAGCTCTCCTGAACACTGAAGCTTTCTTT
CDR3: CSASRALLNTEAFF
V: TRBV20-1
J: TRBJ1-1
size: many
D: .

DNA: TGTGCCAGCACATTTACGACGCCCTCCTACGAGCAGTACTTC
CDR3: CASTFTTPSYEQYF
V: TRBV28
J: TRBJ2-7
size: many
D: .

DNA: TGTGCCAGCAGCCCACGGACTAGCGGGAGTGGGACAGATACGCAGTATTTT
CDR3: CASSPRTSGSGTDTQYF
V: TRBV7-2
J: TRBJ2-3
size: many
D: TRBD2

DNA: TGTGCCAGCAGCAAATGGTGGATTAGCCGGGACTCTACAGAACTTCCCTCCTACAATGAGCAGTTCTTC
CDR3: CASSKWWISRDSTELPSYNEQFF
V: TRBV21-1
J: TRBJ2-1
size: many
D: .

DNA: TGTGCCAGCAGTTTAGATCGGGGGTCCGCAGATACGCAGTATTTT
CDR3: CASSLDRGSADTQYF
V: TRBV27
J: TRBJ2-3
size: few
D: .

DNA: TGTGCCAGTAGTAGAAAAACGACAGATACGCAGTATTTT
CDR3: CASSRKTTDTQYF
V: TRBV19
J: TRBJ2-3
size: .
D: .

DNA: TGTGCCAGCAGCCCCTCGGGAGAGAATGGCTACACCTTC
CDR3: CASSPSGENGYTF
V: TRBV12-3/TRBV12-4
J: TRBJ1-2
size: .
D: .

DNA: TGTGCCAGCAACCCGGGGGGGAACACTGAAGCTTTCTTT
CDR3: CASNPGGNTEAFF
V: TRBV6-5
J: TRBJ1-1
size: many
D: .

DNA: TGTGCCAGCAGCTTAGACCTTTTGGCGGGGGGAGGAGAGACCCAGTACTTC
CDR3: CASSLDLLAGGGETQYF
V: TRBV7-7
J: TRBJ2-5
size: few
D: TRBD2

DNA: TGTGCCAGCAGCTTAGAGGGCAGATCCTCCTACGAGCAGTACTTC
CDR3: CASSLEGRSSYEQYF
V: TRBV7-2
J: TRBJ2-7
size: many
D: .

DNA: TGTGCCAGCTCACCGGACGACTATGGCTACACCTTC
CDR3: CASSPDDYGYTF
V: TRBV18
J: TRBJ1-2
size: many
D: .

DNA: TGCGCCAGCAGTTCCCGGGACGCCGGGGAGCTGTTTTTT
CDR3: CASSSRDAGELFF
V: TRBV10-1
J: TRBJ2-2
size: many
D: .

DNA: TGTGCCAGCAGACCAGGACAGGGGAACACCGGGGAGCTGTTTTTT
CDR3: CASRPGQGNTGELFF
V: TRBV5-6
J: TRBJ2-2
size: many
D: TRBD1

DNA: TGTGCCACCAGTGATCCCCTGGACAGGGGGTTAGACAATGAGCAGTTCTTC
CDR3: CATSDPLDRGLDNEQFF
V: TRBV24-1
J: TRBJ2-1
size: many
D: TRBD1

DNA: TGCAGCGTGGACACTCGGAATGGCTACACCTTC
CDR3: CSVDTRNGYTF
V: TRBV29-1
J: TRBJ1-2
size: many
D: .

DNA: TGTGCCAGCAGCCCCCCCCGAGGAGAACCCTACAATGAGCAGTTCTTC
CDR3: CASSPPRGEPYNEQFF
V: TRBV7-9
J: TRBJ2-1
size: many
D: .

DNA: TGTGCCAGCAGCTTGACTGGCATCCAAGAGACCCAGTACTTC
CDR3: CASSLTGIQETQYF
V: TRBV5-4
J: TRBJ2-5
size: few
D: .

DNA: TGCGCCAGCAGCTCGGGGGGTTTGGAGCCGGGGGTCTCGGGAAATGAGCAGTTCTTC
CDR3: CASSSGGLEPGVSGNEQFF
V: TRBV5-1
J: TRBJ2-1
size: many
D: TRBD2

DNA: TGCAGCGCCGGCGGGGGTAGCGGCTACACCTTC
CDR3: CSAGGGSGYTF
V: TRBV29-1
J: TRBJ1-2
size: many
D: .

DNA: TGTGCCAGCAGTTCCTCGGGGGTGGTCGGCACTGAAGCTTTCTTT
CDR3: CASSSSGVVGTEAFF
V: TRBV27
J: TRBJ1-1
size: many
D: .

DNA: TGTGCCAGTAGGGGGACTAGCGGGGGGGCCTACAATGAGCAGTTCTTC
CDR3: CASRGTSGGAYNEQFF
V: TRBV19
J: TRBJ2-1
size: .
D: TRBD2

DNA: TGCAGTGCTAGAGATTTGGTAGCCCAGCTGTTTTTT
CDR3: CSARDLVAQLFF
V: TRBV20-1
J: TRBJ2-2
size: many
D: .

DNA: TGTGCCAGCAGTAACCTACTACAGGCAGGGGGCTTCGTGAACACTGAAGCTTTCTTT
CDR3: CASSNLLQAGGFVNTEAFF
V: TRBV4-2
J: TRBJ1-1
size: many
D: TRBD1

DNA: TGCGCCAGCAGCCAAGTGGATCTAATCTTCTACAATGAGCAGTTCTTC
CDR3: CASSQVDLIFYNEQFF
V: TRBV4-1
J: TRBJ2-1
size: many
D: .

DNA: TGTGCCAGCAAAGGGGACCGTGACAATGAGCAGTTCTTC
CDR3: CASKGDRDNEQFF
V: TRBV2
J: TRBJ2-1
size: many
D: .

DNA: TGTGCCAGCAGTGGGCTGGGGCTGGAGCAAGAGACCCAGTACTTC
CDR3: CASSGLGLEQETQYF
V: TRBV25-1
J: TRBJ2-5
size: many
D: .

DNA: TGTGCCAGCCGCGCAGCGGGGATCACAGATACGCAGTATTTT
CDR3: CASRAAGITDTQYF
V: TRBV5-6
J: TRBJ2-3
size: .
D: TRBD2

DNA: TGCGCCAGCAGCTTGGGGACAGGGAGCTCCTATAATTCACCCCTCCACTTT
CDR3: CASSLGTGSSYNSPLHF
V: TRBV5-1
J: TRBJ1-6
size: many
D: TRBD1

DNA: TGTGCCAGCAGCTCCACCGGGACAGGGAGGACTGAAGCTTTCTTT
CDR3: CASSSTGTGRTEAFF
V: TRBV7-8
J: TRBJ1-1
size: few
D: TRBD1

DNA: TGTGCCATCAGTTTAGAGGCGGGGACGGCCAAAAACATTCAGTACTTC
CDR3: CAISLEAGTAKNIQYF
V: TRBV3-1
J: TRBJ2-4
size: .
D: .

DNA: TGTGCCAGCAGTCTCGGACAGCCCTACGAGCAGTACTTC
CDR3: CASSLGQPYEQYF
V: TRBV6-1
J: TRBJ2-7
size: .
D: .

DNA: TGCAGCGTTGAGGGGACAGGCACAGATACGCAGTATTTT
CDR3: CSVEGTGTDTQYF
V: TRBV29-1
J: TRBJ2-3
size: many
D: TRBD1

DNA: TGTGCCTCGACGGGGGGCGGGAACACCGGGGAGCTGTTTTTT
CDR3: CASTGGGNTGELFF
V: TRBV24-1
J: TRBJ2-2
size: many
D: .

DNA: TGTGCCAGCAGCTTGTTGGGACAGGGGGCGTCCGGGGTTACTACTGAAGCTTTCTTT
CDR3: CASSLLGQGASGVTTEAFF
V: TRBV5-4
J: TRBJ1-1
size: .
D: TRBD1

DNA: TGTGCCAGCAGTTTAGAGGGGGCAGCCAAAAACATTCAGTACTTC
CDR3: CASSLEGAAKNIQYF
V: TRBV28
J: TRBJ2-4
size: many
D: TRBD1